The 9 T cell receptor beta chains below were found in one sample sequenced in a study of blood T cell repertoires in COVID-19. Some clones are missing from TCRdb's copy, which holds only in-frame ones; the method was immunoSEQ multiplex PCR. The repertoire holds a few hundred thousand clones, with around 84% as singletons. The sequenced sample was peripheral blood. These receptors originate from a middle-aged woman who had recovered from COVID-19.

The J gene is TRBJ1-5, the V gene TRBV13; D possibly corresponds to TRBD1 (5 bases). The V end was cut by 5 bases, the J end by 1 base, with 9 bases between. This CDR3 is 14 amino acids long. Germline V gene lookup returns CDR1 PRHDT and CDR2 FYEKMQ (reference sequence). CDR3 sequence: CASSPGGSNQPQHF. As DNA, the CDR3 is TGTGCCAGCAGCCCCGGGGGGAGCAATCAGCCCCAGCATTTT.

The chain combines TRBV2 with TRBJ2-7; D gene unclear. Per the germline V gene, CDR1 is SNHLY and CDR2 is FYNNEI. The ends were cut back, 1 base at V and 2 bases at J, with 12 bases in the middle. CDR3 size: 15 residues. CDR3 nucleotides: TGTGCCAGCAGTGAAGGGATGACTCGTACCTACGAGCAGTACTTC. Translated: CASSEGMTRTYEQYF.

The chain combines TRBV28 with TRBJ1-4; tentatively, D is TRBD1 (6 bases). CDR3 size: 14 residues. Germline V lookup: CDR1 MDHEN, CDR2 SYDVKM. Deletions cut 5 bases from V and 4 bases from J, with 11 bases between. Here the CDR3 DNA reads TGTGCCAGCAGTGAGACAGGTGTTAATGAAAAACTGTTTTTT. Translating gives CASSETGVNEKLFF. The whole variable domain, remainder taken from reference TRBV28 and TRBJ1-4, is DVKVTQSSRYLVKRTGEKVFLECVQDMDHENMFWYRQDPGLGLRLIYFSYDVKMKEKGDIPEGYSVSREKKERFSLILESASTNQTSMYLCASSETGVNEKLFFGSGTQLSVL.

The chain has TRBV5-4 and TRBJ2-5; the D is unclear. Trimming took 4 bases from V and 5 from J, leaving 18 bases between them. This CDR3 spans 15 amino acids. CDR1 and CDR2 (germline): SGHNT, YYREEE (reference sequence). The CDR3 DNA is TGTGCCAGCAGCGAATCAACCACATCAGGCGAGACCCAGTACTTC. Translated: CASSESTTSGETQYF. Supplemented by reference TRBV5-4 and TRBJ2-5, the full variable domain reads ETGVTQSPTHLIKTRGQQVTLRCSSQSGHNTVSWYQQALGQGPQFIFQYYREEENGRGNFPPRFSGLQFPNYSSELNVNALELDDSALYLCASSESTTSGETQYFGPGTRLLVL.

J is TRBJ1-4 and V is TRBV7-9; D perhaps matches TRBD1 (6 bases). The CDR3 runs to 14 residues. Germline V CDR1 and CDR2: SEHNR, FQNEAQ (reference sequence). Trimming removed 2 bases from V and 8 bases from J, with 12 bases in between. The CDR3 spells CASSLSNRVEKLFF. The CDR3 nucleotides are TGTGCCAGCAGCTTAAGTAACAGGGTCGAAAAACTGTTTTTT.

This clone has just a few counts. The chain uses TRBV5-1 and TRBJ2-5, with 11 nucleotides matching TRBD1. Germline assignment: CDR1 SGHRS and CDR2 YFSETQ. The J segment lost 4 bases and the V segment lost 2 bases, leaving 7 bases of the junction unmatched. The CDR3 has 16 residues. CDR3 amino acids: CASSLTGTGGGETQYF. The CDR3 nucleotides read TGCGCCAGCAGCTTAACCGGGACAGGGGGTGGAGAGACCCAGTACTTC.

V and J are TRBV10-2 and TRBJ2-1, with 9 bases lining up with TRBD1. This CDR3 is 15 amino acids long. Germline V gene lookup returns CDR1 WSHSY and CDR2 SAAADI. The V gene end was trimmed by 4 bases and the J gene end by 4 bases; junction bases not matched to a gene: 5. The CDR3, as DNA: TGCGCCAGCAGTGGGACAGGGGAAGGATACAATGAGCAGTTCTTC. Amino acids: CASSGTGEGYNEQFF.

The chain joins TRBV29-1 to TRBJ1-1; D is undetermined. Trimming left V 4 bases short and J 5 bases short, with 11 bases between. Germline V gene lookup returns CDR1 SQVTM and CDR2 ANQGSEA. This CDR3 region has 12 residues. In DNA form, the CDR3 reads TGCAGCGTTGGGAGGGAGTCGACTGAAGCTTTCTTT. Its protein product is CSVGRESTEAFF.

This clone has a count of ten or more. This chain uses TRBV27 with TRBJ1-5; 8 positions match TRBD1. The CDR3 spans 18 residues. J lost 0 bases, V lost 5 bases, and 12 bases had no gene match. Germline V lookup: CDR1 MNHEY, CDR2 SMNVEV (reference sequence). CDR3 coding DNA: TGTGCCAGCAGTCCCCTCCGCAGGGGGCTCTTTAGCAATCAGCCCCAGCATTTT. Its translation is CASSPLRRGLFSNQPQHF.